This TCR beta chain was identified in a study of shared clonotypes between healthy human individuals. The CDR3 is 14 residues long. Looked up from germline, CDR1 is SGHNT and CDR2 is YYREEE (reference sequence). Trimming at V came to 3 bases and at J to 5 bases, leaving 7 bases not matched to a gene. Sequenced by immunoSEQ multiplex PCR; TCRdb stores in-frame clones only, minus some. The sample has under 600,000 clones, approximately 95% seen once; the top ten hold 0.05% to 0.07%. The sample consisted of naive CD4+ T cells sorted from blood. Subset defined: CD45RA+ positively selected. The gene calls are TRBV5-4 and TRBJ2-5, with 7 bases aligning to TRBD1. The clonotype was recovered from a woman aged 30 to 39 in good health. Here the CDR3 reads CASSSWTGGETQYF. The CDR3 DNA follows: TGTGCCAGCAGCTCGTGGACAGGTGGGGAGACCCAGTACTTC. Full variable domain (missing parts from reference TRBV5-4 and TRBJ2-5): ETGVTQSPTHLIKTRGQQVTLRCSSQSGHNTVSWYQQALGQGPQFIFQYYREEENGRGNFPPRFSGLQFPNYSSELNVNALELDDSALYLCASSSWTGGETQYFGPGTRLLVL.